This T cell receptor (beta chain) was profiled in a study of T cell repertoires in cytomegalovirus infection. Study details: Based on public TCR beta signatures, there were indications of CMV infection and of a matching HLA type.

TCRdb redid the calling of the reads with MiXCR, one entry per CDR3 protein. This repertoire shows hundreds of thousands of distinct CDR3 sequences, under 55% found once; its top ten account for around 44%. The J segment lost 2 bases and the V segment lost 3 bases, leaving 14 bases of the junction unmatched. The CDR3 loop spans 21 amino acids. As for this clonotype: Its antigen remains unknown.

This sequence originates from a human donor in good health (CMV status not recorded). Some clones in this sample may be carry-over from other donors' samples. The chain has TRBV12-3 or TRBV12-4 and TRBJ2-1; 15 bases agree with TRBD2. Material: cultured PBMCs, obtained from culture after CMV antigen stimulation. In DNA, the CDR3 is TGTGCCAGCAGTTTTTACGGACTAGCGGGAGGGCCAGTCCCCACCTACAATGAGCAGTTCTTC. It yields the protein CASSFYGLAGGPVPTYNEQFF.